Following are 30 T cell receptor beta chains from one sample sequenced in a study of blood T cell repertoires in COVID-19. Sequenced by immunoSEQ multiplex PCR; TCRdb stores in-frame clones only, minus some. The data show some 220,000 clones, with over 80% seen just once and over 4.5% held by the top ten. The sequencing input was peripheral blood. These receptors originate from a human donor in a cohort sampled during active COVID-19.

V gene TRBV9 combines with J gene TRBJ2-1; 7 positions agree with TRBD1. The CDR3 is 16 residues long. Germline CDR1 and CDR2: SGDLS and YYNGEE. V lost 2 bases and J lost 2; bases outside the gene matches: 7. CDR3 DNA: TGTGCCAGCAGCGTTTCGGGCAGGGGGACCTACAATGAGCAGTTCTTC. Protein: CASSVSGRGTYNEQFF.

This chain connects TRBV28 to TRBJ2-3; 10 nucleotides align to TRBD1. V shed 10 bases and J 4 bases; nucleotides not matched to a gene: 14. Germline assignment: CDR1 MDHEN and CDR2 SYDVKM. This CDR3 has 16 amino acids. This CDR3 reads CATQSLGTGDPDTQYF. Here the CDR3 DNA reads TGTGCCACCCAATCGTTGGGGACAGGGGATCCAGATACGCAGTATTTT.

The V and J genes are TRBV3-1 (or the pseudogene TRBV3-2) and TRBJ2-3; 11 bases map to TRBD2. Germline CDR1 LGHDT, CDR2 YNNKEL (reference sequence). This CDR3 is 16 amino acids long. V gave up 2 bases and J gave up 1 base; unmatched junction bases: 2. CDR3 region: CASSQHSGRGTDTQYF. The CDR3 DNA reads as TGTGCCAGCAGCCAACATAGCGGGAGGGGCACAGATACGCAGTATTTT.

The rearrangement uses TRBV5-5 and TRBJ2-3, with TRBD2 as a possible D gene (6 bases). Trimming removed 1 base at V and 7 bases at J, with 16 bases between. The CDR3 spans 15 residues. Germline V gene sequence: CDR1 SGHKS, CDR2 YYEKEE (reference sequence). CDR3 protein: CASSLPRDSFYTQYF. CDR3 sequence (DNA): TGTGCCAGCAGCTTGCCCCGGGACTCATTCTATACGCAGTATTTT.

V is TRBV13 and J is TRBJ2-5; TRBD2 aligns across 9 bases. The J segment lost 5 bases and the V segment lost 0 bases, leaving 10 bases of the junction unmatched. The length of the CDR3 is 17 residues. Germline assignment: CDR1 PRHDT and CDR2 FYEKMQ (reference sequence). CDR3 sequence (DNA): TGTGCCAGCAGCTTAGGCCGTCGGGCGGGGGGGCCGGAGACCCAGTACTTC. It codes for CASSLGRRAGGPETQYF.

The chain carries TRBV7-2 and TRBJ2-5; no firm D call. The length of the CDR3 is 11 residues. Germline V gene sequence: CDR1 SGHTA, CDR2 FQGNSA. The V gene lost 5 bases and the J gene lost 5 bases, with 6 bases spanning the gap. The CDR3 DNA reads TGTGCCAGCAGCGAACGGGAGACCCAGTACTTC. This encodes CASSERETQYF.

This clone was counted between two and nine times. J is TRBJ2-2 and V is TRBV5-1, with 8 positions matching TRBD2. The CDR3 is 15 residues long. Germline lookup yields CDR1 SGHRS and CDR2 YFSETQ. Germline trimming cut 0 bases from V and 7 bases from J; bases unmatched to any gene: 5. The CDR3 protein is CASSLAAGGHGELFF. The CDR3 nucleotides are TGCGCCAGCAGCTTGGCGGCGGGGGGCCACGGGGAGCTGTTTTTT.

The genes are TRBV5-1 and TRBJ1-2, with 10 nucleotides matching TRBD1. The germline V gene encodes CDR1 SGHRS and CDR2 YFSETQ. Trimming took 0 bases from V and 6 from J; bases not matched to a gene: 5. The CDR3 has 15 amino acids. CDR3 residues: CASSLVGQGVNGYTF. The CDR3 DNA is TGCGCCAGCAGCTTGGTCGGACAGGGGGTAAATGGCTACACCTTC.

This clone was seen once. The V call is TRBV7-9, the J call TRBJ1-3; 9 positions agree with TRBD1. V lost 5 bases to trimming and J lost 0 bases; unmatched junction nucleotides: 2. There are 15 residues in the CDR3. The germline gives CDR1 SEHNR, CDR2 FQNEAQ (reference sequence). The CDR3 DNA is TGTGCCAGCAGCGTGACAGGGGGCTCTGGAAACACCATATATTTT. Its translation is CASSVTGGSGNTIYF.

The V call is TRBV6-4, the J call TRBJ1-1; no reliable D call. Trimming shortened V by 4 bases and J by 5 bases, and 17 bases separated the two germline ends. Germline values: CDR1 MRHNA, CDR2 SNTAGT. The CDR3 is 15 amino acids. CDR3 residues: CASSVFPGRETEAFF. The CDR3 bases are TGTGCCAGCAGTGTCTTCCCAGGCCGAGAGACTGAAGCTTTCTTT.

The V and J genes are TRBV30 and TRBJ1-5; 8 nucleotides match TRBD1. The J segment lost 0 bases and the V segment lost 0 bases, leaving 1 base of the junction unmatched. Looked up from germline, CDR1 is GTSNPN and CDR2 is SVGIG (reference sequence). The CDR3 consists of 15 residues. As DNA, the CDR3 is TGTGCCTGGAGTGTACAGGGGGTTAGCAATCAGCCCCAGCATTTT. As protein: CAWSVQGVSNQPQHF.

The CDR3 loop reads CASSPGVTNTGELFF. CDR3 coding DNA: TGTGCCAGCAGTCCCGGGGTCACGAACACCGGGGAGCTGTTTTTT. The genes are TRBV4-2 and TRBJ2-2; maybe TRBD2 (5 bases). Between the trimmed V and J ends, which lost 6 bases and 0 bases, there was a span of 11 bases. The CDR3 loop spans 15 amino acids. The germline CDR1 and CDR2 sequences are LGHNA and YNFKEQ.

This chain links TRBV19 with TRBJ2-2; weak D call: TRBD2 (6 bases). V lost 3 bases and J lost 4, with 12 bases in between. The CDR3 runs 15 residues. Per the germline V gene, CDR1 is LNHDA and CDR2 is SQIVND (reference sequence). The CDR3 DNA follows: TGTGCCAGTAGTATTATCGGGGGAGGCACCGGGGAGCTGTTTTTT. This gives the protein CASSIIGGGTGELFF.

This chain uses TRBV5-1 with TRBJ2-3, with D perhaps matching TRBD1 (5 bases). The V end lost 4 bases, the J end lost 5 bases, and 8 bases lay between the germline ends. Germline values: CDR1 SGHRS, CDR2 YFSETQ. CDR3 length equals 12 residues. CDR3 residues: CASSAREDTQYF. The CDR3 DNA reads TGCGCCAGCAGCGCCAGGGAAGATACGCAGTATTTT.

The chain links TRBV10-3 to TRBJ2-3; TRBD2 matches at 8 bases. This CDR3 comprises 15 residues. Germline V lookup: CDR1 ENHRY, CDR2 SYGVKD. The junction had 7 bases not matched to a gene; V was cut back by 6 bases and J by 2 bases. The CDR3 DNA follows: TGTGCCATCAGAGTTCTTAGCGGGGCCACAGATACGCAGTATTTT. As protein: CAIRVLSGATDTQYF.

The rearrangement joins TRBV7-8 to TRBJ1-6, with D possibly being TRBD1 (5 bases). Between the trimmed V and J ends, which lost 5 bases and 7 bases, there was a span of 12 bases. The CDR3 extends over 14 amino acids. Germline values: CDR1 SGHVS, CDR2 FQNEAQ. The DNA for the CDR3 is TGTGCCAGCAGCCTTATTCAGGGAAATTCACCCCTCCACTTT. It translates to CASSLIQGNSPLHF.

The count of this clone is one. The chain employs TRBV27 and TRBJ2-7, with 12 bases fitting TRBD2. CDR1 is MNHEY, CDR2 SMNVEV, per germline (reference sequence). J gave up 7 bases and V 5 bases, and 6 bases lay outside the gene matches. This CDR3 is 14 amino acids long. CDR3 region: CASSPSGRAGEQYF. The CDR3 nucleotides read TGTGCCAGCAGTCCTAGCGGGAGGGCCGGGGAGCAGTACTTC.

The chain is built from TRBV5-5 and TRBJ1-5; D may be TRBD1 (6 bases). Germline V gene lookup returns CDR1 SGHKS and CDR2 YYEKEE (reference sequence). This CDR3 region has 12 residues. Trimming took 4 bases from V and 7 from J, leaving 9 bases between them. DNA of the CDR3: TGTGCCAGCAGCATCAGGGGCCAGCCCCAGCATTTT. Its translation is CASSIRGQPQHF.

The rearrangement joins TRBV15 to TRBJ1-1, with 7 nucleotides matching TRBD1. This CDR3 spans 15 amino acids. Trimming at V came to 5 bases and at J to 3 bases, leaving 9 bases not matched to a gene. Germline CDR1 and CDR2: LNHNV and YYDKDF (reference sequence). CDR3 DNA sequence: TGTGCCACCAGCGACCGACAGGGTCTGGACACTGAAGCTTTCTTT. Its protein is CATSDRQGLDTEAFF.

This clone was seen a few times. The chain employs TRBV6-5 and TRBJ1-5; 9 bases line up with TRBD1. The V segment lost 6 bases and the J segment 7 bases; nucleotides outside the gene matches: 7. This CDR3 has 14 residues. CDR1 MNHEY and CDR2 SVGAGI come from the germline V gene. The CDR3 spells CASSSGTGRQPQHF. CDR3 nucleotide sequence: TGTGCCAGCAGCTCCGGGACAGGGAGGCAGCCCCAGCATTTT.

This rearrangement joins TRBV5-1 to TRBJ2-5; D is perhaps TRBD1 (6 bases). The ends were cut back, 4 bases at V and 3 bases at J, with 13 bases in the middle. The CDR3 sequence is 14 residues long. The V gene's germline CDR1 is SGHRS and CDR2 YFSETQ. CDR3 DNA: TGCGCCAGCAGCGCGGACAGCTTCAAAGAGACCCAGTACTTC. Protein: CASSADSFKETQYF.

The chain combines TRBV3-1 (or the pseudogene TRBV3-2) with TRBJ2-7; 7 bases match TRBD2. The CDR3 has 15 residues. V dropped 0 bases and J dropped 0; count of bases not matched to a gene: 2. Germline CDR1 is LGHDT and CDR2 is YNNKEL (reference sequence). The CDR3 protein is CASSQEGGGSYEQYF. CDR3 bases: TGTGCCAGCAGCCAAGAGGGGGGGGGCTCCTACGAGCAGTACTTC.

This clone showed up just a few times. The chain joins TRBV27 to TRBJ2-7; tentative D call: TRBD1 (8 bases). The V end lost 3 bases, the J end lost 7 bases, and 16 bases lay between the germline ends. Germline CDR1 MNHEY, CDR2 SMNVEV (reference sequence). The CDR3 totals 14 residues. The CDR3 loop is CASSFSTGGVEQYF. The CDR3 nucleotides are TGTGCCAGCAGTTTCTCTACAGGGGGGGTAGAGCAGTACTTC.

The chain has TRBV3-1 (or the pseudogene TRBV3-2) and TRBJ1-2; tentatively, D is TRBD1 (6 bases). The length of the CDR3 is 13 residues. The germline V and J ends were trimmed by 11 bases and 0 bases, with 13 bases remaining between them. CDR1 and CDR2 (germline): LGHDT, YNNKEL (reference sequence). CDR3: CASQGYSNYGYTF. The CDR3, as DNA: TGTGCCTCTCAGGGGTACTCTAACTATGGCTACACCTTC.

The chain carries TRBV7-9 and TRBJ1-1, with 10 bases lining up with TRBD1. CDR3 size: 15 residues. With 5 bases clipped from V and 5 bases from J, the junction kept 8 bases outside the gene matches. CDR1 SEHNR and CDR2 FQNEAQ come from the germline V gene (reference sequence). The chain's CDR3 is CASSTGTGETTEAFF. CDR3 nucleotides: TGTGCCAGCAGCACCGGGACAGGGGAAACGACTGAAGCTTTCTTT.

As DNA, the CDR3 is TGCAGTGCTAGTTTAGCGGATTTTTCCTACGAGCAGTACTTC. Translating it yields CSASLADFSYEQYF. The chain couples TRBV20-1 to TRBJ2-7, with D possibly being TRBD2 (6 bases). Germline V gene lookup returns CDR1 DFQATT and CDR2 SNEGSKA (reference sequence). The CDR3 sequence is 14 residues long. Trimming cost V 3 bases and J 1 base, with 13 bases left between them.

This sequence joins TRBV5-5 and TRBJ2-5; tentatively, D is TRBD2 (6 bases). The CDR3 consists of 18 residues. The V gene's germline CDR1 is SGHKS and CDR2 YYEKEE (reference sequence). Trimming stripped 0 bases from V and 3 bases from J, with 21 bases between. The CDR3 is CASSLGVGPLAIEETQYF. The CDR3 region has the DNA TGTGCCAGCAGCTTGGGGGTGGGGCCACTAGCTATTGAAGAGACCCAGTACTTC.

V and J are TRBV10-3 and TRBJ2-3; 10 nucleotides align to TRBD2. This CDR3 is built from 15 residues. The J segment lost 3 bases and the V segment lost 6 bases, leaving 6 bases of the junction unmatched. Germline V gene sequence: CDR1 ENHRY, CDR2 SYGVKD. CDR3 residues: CAISKAGGSTDTQYF. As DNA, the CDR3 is TGTGCCATCAGCAAAGCGGGGGGGAGTACAGATACGCAGTATTTT.

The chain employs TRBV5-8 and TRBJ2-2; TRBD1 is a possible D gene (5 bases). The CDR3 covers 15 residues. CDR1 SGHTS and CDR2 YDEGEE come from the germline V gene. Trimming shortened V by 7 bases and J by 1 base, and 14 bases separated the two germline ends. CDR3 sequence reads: CASGPWGQNTGELFF. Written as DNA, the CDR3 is TGTGCCAGCGGCCCGTGGGGCCAGAACACCGGGGAGCTGTTTTTT.

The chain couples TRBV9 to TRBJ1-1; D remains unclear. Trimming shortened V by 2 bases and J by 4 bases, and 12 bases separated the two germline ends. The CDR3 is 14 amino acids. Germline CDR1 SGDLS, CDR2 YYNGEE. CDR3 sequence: CASSVEREGTEAFF. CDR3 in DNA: TGTGCCAGCAGCGTTGAGAGGGAAGGCACTGAAGCTTTCTTT.